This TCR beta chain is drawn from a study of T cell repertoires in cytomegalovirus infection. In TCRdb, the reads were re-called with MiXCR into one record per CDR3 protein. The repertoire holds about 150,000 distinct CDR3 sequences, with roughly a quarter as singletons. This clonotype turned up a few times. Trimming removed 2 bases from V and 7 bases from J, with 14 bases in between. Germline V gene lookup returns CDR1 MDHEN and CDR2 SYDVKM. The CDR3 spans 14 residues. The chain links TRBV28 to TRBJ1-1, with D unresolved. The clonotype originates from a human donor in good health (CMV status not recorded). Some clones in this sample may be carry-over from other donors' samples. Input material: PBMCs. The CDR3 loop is CASSLSLGRIEAFF. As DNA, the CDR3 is TGTGCCAGCAGTTTAAGTTTGGGGAGGATTGAAGCTTTCTTT.